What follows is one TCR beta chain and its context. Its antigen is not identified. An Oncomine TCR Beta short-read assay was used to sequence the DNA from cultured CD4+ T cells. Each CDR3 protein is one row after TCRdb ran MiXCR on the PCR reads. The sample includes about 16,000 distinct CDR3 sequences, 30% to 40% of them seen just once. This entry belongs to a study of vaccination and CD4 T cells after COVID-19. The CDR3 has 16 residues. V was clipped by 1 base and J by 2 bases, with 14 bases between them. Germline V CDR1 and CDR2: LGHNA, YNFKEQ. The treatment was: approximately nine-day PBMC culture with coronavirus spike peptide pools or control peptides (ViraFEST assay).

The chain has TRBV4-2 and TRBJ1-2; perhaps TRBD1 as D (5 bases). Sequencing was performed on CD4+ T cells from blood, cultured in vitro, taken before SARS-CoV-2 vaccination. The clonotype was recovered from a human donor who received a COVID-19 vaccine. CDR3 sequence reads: CASSQVGESRNYGYTF. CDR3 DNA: TGTGCCAGCAGCCAAGTAGGGGAGAGCAGAAACTATGGCTACACCTTC.